Presented here are 7 T cell receptor beta chains from one specimen sequenced in a study of molecular identifiers for immune sequencing clone quantification. TCRdb re-called the PCR reads with MiXCR, one entry per CDR3 protein. Found here are about 630,000 distinct CDR3 sequences, roughly 27% of them singletons; the top ten hold about 0.81%. The material sequenced was naive CD8+ T cells from blood, with Jurkat cell RNA spiked in. Stated subset: FACS-sorted CD8+CD4-CCR7+CD45RA+ naive T cells. The receptor set was obtained from a human donor in good health. Some libraries in this study had Jurkat cell RNA spiked in.

The gene calls are TRBV6-6 and TRBJ1-1; a weak D match, TRBD1 (5 bases). The CDR3 sequence is 15 residues long. V was cut by 0 bases and J by 0 bases, with 8 bases left in between. Germline V gene data show CDR1 as MNHNY and CDR2 as SVGAGI (reference sequence). The CDR3 spells CASSYSKGMNTEAFF. The CDR3 DNA follows: TGTGCCAGCAGTTACTCAAAGGGGATGAACACTGAAGCTTTCTTT.

A word on this clonotype: This clone may be a read error of a much larger clone one base away. V gene TRBV7-9 combines with J gene TRBJ1-5; no reliable D call. V lost 4 bases and J 5 bases, leaving 6 bases between the germline ends. From germline, CDR1 is SEHNR and CDR2 FQNEAQ (reference sequence). The CDR3 totals 12 residues. The CDR3 coding sequence is TGTGCCAGCAGCTCCCGGGATCAGCCCCAGCATTTT. Translation gives CASSSRDQPQHF. Combining the CDR3 with reference TRBV7-9 and TRBJ1-5 gives the whole variable domain DTGVSQNPRHKITKRGQNVTFRCDPISEHNRLYWYRQTLGQGPEFLTYFQNEAQLEKSRLLSDRFSAERPKGSFSTLEIQRTEQGDSAMYLCASSSRDQPQHFGDGTRLSIL.

This clonotype was seen many times. The chain has TRBV7-9 and TRBJ1-1; D is undetermined. CDR1 and CDR2 (germline): SEHNR, FQNEAQ (reference sequence). The ends were cut back, 4 bases at V and 0 bases at J, with 6 bases in the middle. The CDR3 spans 13 residues. The CDR3 loop is CASSSNLNTEAFF. The CDR3 DNA reads TGTGCCAGCAGCTCGAACTTGAACACTGAAGCTTTCTTT. The full variable domain, with the rest looked up from reference TRBV7-9 and TRBJ1-1, is DTGVSQNPRHKITKRGQNVTFRCDPISEHNRLYWYRQTLGQGPEFLTYFQNEAQLEKSRLLSDRFSAERPKGSFSTLEIQRTEQGDSAMYLCASSSNLNTEAFFGQGTRLTVV.

The chain is built from TRBV11-3 and TRBJ2-1; 7 bases agree with TRBD1. Germline values: CDR1 SGHNT, CDR2 YENEEA. Unmatched junction bases numbered 11, after V lost 1 base and J lost 8 bases. The CDR3 is made up of 16 amino acids. CDR3 protein: CASSLVASGGLDEQFF. The CDR3 DNA is TGTGCCAGCAGCTTAGTTGCGTCAGGGGGTTTGGATGAGCAGTTCTTC. The variable domain in full, completed from reference TRBV11-3 and TRBJ2-1, reads EAGVVQSPRYKIIEKKQPVAFWCNPISGHNTLYWYLQNLGQGPELLIRYENEEAVDDSQLPKDRFSAERLKGVDSTLKIQPAELGDSAVYLCASSLVASGGLDEQFFGPGTRLTVL.

Only a few counts were recorded for this clonotype. The chain is built from TRBV28 and TRBJ1-3, with D hard to call. V dropped 7 bases and J dropped 2 bases, with 24 bases sitting between them. Germline CDR1 is MDHEN and CDR2 is SYDVKM. CDR3 length: 18 residues. The CDR3 protein is CASKPSIRPGRAGNTIYF. CDR3 in DNA: TGTGCCAGCAAACCTTCAATCCGCCCGGGAAGGGCTGGAAACACCATATATTTT. Complete variable domain (other parts from reference TRBV28 and TRBJ1-3): DVKVTQSSRYLVKRTGEKVFLECVQDMDHENMFWYRQDPGLGLRLIYFSYDVKMKEKGDIPEGYSVSREKKERFSLILESASTNQTSMYLCASKPSIRPGRAGNTIYFGEGSWLTVV.

Details on this clonotype: A junction boundary mismatches the germline segment, possibly from a read error. The gene calls are TRBV27 and TRBJ1-5; D is possibly TRBD1 (5 bases). Germline CDR1 and CDR2: MNHEY and SMNVEV (reference sequence). The length of the CDR3 is 16 residues. CDR3 coding DNA: TGTGCCCGCAGTTTATCCGGCCGACAGTTCAATCAGCCCCAGCATTTT. Protein: CARSLSGRQFNQPQHF.

This clonotype was picked up many times. V usage is TRBV7-9 and J usage is TRBJ1-4, with D unclear. The CDR3 loop spans 15 amino acids. The germline CDR1 and CDR2 sequences are SEHNR and FQNEAQ (reference sequence). V lost 2 bases to trimming and J lost 4 bases, with 11 bases between them. In nucleotides, the CDR3 is TGTGCCAGCAGCTTAAAGGGTAACGTTAATGAAAAACTGTTTTTT. It specifies CASSLKGNVNEKLFF.